Below are 25 T cell receptor beta chains sequenced from a single sample in a study of radiotherapy plus CTLA-4 blockade in lung cancer. Libraries were prepared by immunoSEQ multiplex PCR; TCRdb keeps only in-frame clonotypes and omits some of them. The sample carries about 98,000 clones, almost 90% recorded once. Sample: peripheral blood, taken from a patient treated with radiotherapy plus ipilimumab. These receptors were obtained from a human donor with non-small cell lung cancer that progressed on radiotherapy plus ipilimumab.

The chain recombines TRBV18 with TRBJ1-1; 9 bases map to TRBD1. J gave up 3 bases and V 1 base, and 6 bases lay outside the gene matches. CDR1 and CDR2 (germline): KGHSH, LQKENI. CDR3 size: 16 residues. The CDR3 loop is CASSPLPQGADTEAFF. The CDR3, as DNA: TGTGCCAGCTCACCACTACCACAGGGGGCGGACACTGAAGCTTTCTTT.

The chain joins TRBV5-6 to TRBJ1-5; possible D gene TRBD1, 5 bases. The CDR3 contains 14 residues. The germline V gene has CDR1 SGHDT and CDR2 YYEEEE. V lost 4 bases and J 4 bases, leaving 12 bases between the germline ends. Here the CDR3 reads CASSIRTQNQPQHF. CDR3 nucleotide sequence: TGTGCCAGCAGCATAAGGACACAGAATCAGCCCCAGCATTTT.

The chain uses TRBV5-6 and TRBJ2-1; 8 bases are a match to TRBD2. From germline, CDR1 is SGHDT and CDR2 YYEEEE. Unmatched junction bases numbered 8, after V lost 2 bases and J lost 1 base. The CDR3 is 17 residues long. In DNA form, the CDR3 reads TGTGCCAGCAGCTTATCCGGCGCGGGAGGTTCCTACAATGAGCAGTTCTTC. This sequence encodes CASSLSGAGGSYNEQFF.

V usage is TRBV28 and J usage is TRBJ2-7; 11 bases align to TRBD1. V was clipped by 7 bases and J by 6 bases; unmatched bases: 5. This CDR3 is 13 amino acids long. Germline assignment: CDR1 MDHEN and CDR2 SYDVKM. In nucleotides, the CDR3 is TGTGCCAGCACCGGGGACAGGGGGTTCGAGCAGTACTTC. Amino acid sequence: CASTGDRGFEQYF.

The chain uses TRBV7-3 and TRBJ2-5, with D perhaps being TRBD1 or TRBD2 (7 bases each). The germline V gene encodes CDR1 SGHTA and CDR2 FQGTGA. The CDR3 loop spans 15 amino acids. V lost 2 bases and J lost 5, with 15 bases in between. CDR3 bases: TGTGCCAGCAGCTTACTGGGAGGGGGCCTGGAGACCCAGTACTTC. Its protein is CASSLLGGGLETQYF.

V usage is TRBV5-1 and J usage is TRBJ1-1; D unclear. Per germline, CDR1 SGHRS and CDR2 YFSETQ. The CDR3 is made up of 16 amino acids. The V and J ends lost 0 bases and 5 bases respectively, with 17 bases between them. The CDR3 reads CASSLEPTFLGTEAFF. CDR3 DNA sequence: TGCGCCAGCAGCTTGGAACCGACTTTTCTTGGGACTGAAGCTTTCTTT.

This clone was observed once. The chain recombines TRBV13 with TRBJ2-1; D is perhaps TRBD2 (5 bases). Germline CDR1 PRHDT, CDR2 FYEKMQ (reference sequence). The CDR3 has 14 residues. Trimming shortened V by 4 bases and J by 5 bases, and 12 bases separated the two germline ends. The CDR3 DNA reads TGTGCCAGCAGCTCCCAAAGGACTGACAATGAGCAGTTCTTC. Its protein is CASSSQRTDNEQFF.

CDR3 in amino acids: CASRFGSGAYEQYF. CDR3 sequence (DNA): TGTGCCAGCAGATTCGGGAGTGGGGCCTACGAGCAGTACTTC. The rearrangement joins TRBV5-6 to TRBJ2-7, with a possible D match to TRBD2 (6 bases). V lost 5 bases to trimming and J lost 2 bases, with 14 bases between them. Germline V CDR1 and CDR2: SGHDT, YYEEEE. CDR3 length: 14 residues.

The chain uses TRBV18 and TRBJ1-2; maybe TRBD1 (6 bases). Germline CDR1 is KGHSH and CDR2 is LQKENI. This CDR3 spans 16 amino acids. V was clipped by 6 bases and J by 7 bases, with 24 bases between them. The CDR3 sequence is CASSPDRQASKGGYTF. CDR3 coding DNA: TGTGCCAGCTCGCCCGACCGACAGGCCTCGAAGGGTGGCTACACCTTC.

The V call is TRBV20-1, the J call TRBJ2-7; D ambiguous. The length of the CDR3 is 11 residues. Germline values: CDR1 DFQATT, CDR2 SNEGSKA (reference sequence). Deletions cut 4 bases from V and 3 bases from J, with 7 bases between. The CDR3 is CSAKGLYEQYF. CDR3 DNA: TGCAGTGCTAAGGGCCTCTACGAGCAGTACTTC.

This chain uses TRBV14 with TRBJ2-1, with 9 bases matching TRBD2. CDR3 length equals 14 residues. Germline CDR1 is SGHDN and CDR2 is FVKESK. Trimming took 5 bases from V and 4 from J; bases not matched to a gene: 3. The CDR3 spells CASSIAGEYNEQFF. CDR3 nucleotide sequence: TGTGCCAGCAGCATAGCGGGAGAATACAATGAGCAGTTCTTC.

J is TRBJ1-1 and V is TRBV28; D remains unclear. Trimming left V 8 bases short and J 0 bases short, with 4 bases between. Per germline, CDR1 MDHEN and CDR2 SYDVKM. This CDR3 comprises 11 residues. The CDR3: CASLLNTEAFF. The CDR3 region has the DNA TGTGCCAGCCTACTGAACACTGAAGCTTTCTTT.

The V gene is TRBV29-1, the J gene TRBJ1-5; no clear D gene. Germline V gives CDR1 SQVTM, CDR2 ANQGSEA. Trimming left V 3 bases short and J 11 bases short, with 11 bases between. The CDR3 covers 11 residues. The CDR3 region has the DNA TGCAGCGTTGATGACGGAAGGGCCCAGCATTTT. It specifies CSVDDGRAQHF.

The chain uses TRBV5-1 and TRBJ1-1; D unresolved. Germline V gene sequence: CDR1 SGHRS, CDR2 YFSETQ. Trimming cost V 0 bases and J 4 bases, with 13 bases left between them. The CDR3 has 15 amino acids. CDR3: CASSLEGQPFTEAFF. The CDR3 DNA follows: TGCGCCAGCAGCTTGGAAGGGCAGCCTTTCACTGAAGCTTTCTTT. The full variable domain, with the rest looked up from reference TRBV5-1 and TRBJ1-1, is KAGVTQTPRYLIKTRGQQVTLSCSPISGHRSVSWYQQTPGQGLQFLFEYFSETQRNKGNFPGRFSGRQFSNSRSEMNVSTLELGDSALYLCASSLEGQPFTEAFFGQGTRLTVV.

The chain recombines TRBV5-1 with TRBJ1-1; 9 nucleotides match TRBD1. V trimming: 4 bases; J trimming: 1 base; junction bases outside the gene matches: 5. The CDR3 has 15 amino acids. Germline values: CDR1 SGHRS, CDR2 YFSETQ. The CDR3 here is CASSVTTGGNTEAFF. The CDR3 DNA is TGCGCCAGCAGCGTCACGACAGGGGGGAACACTGAAGCTTTCTTT.

The chain recombines TRBV5-6 with TRBJ2-1; TRBD1 agrees at 8 bases. The junction had 9 bases not matched to a gene; V was cut back by 3 bases and J by 7 bases. CDR1 and CDR2 from the germline V gene are SGHDT and YYEEEE. The CDR3 covers 15 residues. This CDR3 is CASSYGQGRKNEQFF. DNA for the CDR3: TGTGCCAGCAGCTACGGACAGGGAAGGAAGAATGAGCAGTTCTTC.

The V gene is TRBV7-9, the J gene TRBJ1-1, with D unresolved. The CDR3 has 12 amino acids. The V and J ends lost 5 bases and 1 base respectively, with 5 bases between them. Per germline, CDR1 SEHNR and CDR2 FQNEAQ (reference sequence). The CDR3 protein is CASSPSNTEAFF. In nucleotides, the CDR3 is TGTGCCAGCAGCCCTTCGAACACTGAAGCTTTCTTT.

This chain joins TRBV19 and TRBJ2-3; a weak D match, TRBD1 (6 bases). CDR1 and CDR2 from the germline V gene are LNHDA and SQIVND (reference sequence). Trimming stripped 5 bases from V and 0 bases from J, with 12 bases between. This CDR3 has 15 amino acids. CDR3 protein: CASSYRTASTDTQYF. As DNA, the CDR3 is TGTGCCAGTAGTTATAGGACAGCTAGCACAGATACGCAGTATTTT.

The chain uses TRBV6-6 and TRBJ2-7; D is unclear. Germline CDR1 and CDR2: MNHNY and SVGAGI (reference sequence). This CDR3 is 11 amino acids long. Trimming stripped 5 bases from V and 4 bases from J, with 6 bases between. The CDR3 nucleotides read TGTGCCAGCAGTGCTAAATACGAGCAGTACTTC. Translating it yields CASSAKYEQYF.

The V call is TRBV7-3, the J call TRBJ2-3; D may be TRBD2 (6 bases). This CDR3 spans 14 amino acids. Trimming cost V 2 bases and J 2 bases, with 8 bases left between them. Germline V lookup: CDR1 SGHTA, CDR2 FQGTGA. The CDR3 protein is CASSLAGPTDTQYF. The CDR3 nucleotides read TGTGCCAGCAGCTTAGCGGGGCCCACAGATACGCAGTATTTT.

The chain has TRBV11-3 and TRBJ1-1; no reliable D call. Germline V lookup: CDR1 SGHNT, CDR2 YENEEA. The CDR3 is made up of 13 amino acids. With 5 bases removed from V and 1 base from J, the gap between germline ends came to 8 bases. The CDR3 nucleotides are TGTGCCAGCAGCCCCCATCCGAACACTGAAGCTTTCTTT. Its protein is CASSPHPNTEAFF.

The gene calls are TRBV21-1 and TRBJ2-1. TRBV21-1 is a recognized pseudogene. The CDR3 consists of 11 residues. This CDR3 reads CASPKGGEQFF. The CDR3 region has the DNA TGTGCCAGCCCTAAGGGCGGTGAGCAGTTCTTC.

The rearrangement uses TRBV30 and TRBJ2-5, with 7 bases that match TRBD1. J was trimmed by 2 bases and V by 1 base; bases with no gene match: 7. The CDR3 consists of 15 residues. The germline V gene has CDR1 GTSNPN and CDR2 SVGIG (reference sequence). This chain's CDR3 is CAWSALGTVQETQYF. CDR3 DNA: TGTGCCTGGAGTGCCCTCGGGACAGTACAAGAGACCCAGTACTTC.

The genes are TRBV19 and TRBJ2-7; D unresolved. Between the trimmed V and J ends, which lost 6 bases and 2 bases, there was a span of 11 bases. Germline lookup yields CDR1 LNHDA and CDR2 SQIVND (reference sequence). The CDR3 is 13 amino acids. The chain's CDR3 is CASSMSNTYEQYF. The CDR3 nucleotides read TGTGCCAGTAGCATGTCCAATACCTACGAGCAGTACTTC.

The chain employs TRBV18 and TRBJ2-4; the match to TRBD2 covers 9 bases. The CDR3 covers 15 residues. J gave up 3 bases and V 3 bases, and 3 bases lay outside the gene matches. The germline V gene has CDR1 KGHSH and CDR2 LQKENI. CDR3 coding DNA: TGTGCCAGCTCACCCGAACTAGCGGGCAAAAACATTCAGTACTTC. It codes for CASSPELAGKNIQYF.